The present T cell receptor beta chain was sequenced within a study of CD8 T cells in ankylosing spondylitis (dated by TCRdb to about 2017). About the study as a whole: T cell receptor beta repertoires were profiled in healthy donors and ankylosing spondylitis patients so that disease-linked TCR variants could be found. In total, the full study cohort was made up of roughly 100 healthy donors and about two dozen ankylosing spondylitis patients. Peripheral blood was sampled, and synovial fluid was also collected from ankylosing spondylitis patients. Overall study outcomes, separate from this receptor: The disease-linked clones were reported as significantly enriched in matched synovial fluid samples from ankylosing spondylitis patients. A CD8+ phenotype was shown by the disease-linked clones, which were found at relatively low frequencies in peripheral blood. A TCR beta motif of 7 or 8 highly homologous amino acid variants appeared characteristic of blood from ankylosing spondylitis patients. Some motif variants had previously been reported in the synovial fluid and blood of reactive arthritis patients, which suggests shared mechanisms of disease initiation.

On this clonotype itself: The antigen this receptor binds is unknown. Base qualities are not provided; no much larger clone lies one nucleotide away.

TCRdb shows the sequencer as Illumina HiSeq 2500. Quantitative 5'-RACE with molecular barcodes was used to prepare TCR beta libraries. The study's processing was this. Disease-linked TCR variants were identified with a new computational method built on a probabilistic model of VDJ rearrangement. The raw public data were reprocessed by TCRdb itself: fastp quality trimming at Q25, MiXCR clonotype calling, in-frame beta chains only. Rows matching on CDR3 protein sequence are summarized as one entry with the most common DNA and genes. The authors' filters were not applied to this entry. For this sample the table gives approximately 340,000 distinct CDR3 sequences, of which around 15% were detected only once. Jointly, the top ten make up less than 1.1% of the sample. After removal of 3 bases from V and 6 bases from J, the junction retains 5 bases not matched to a gene. CDR1 and CDR2 are drawn from the germline V gene: SGHRS, YFSETQ. Including the terminal cysteine and phenylalanine, the CDR3 comprises 14 residues. Only the CDR3 region is kept as DNA, spanning 42 bases read in frame from base 1.

The receptor comes from a male donor with ankylosing spondylitis or in good health (not recorded which). Recombination linked TRBV5-1 to TRBJ2-5, with 10 bases in between that match TRBD1. Sequencing was performed on blood, either unsorted or a sorted T cell fraction (not recorded which). Here the CDR3 is given as CASSSQTGGKTQYF. The DNA sequence is as follows: TGCGCCAGCAGCTCCCAGACAGGGGGCAAGACCCAGTACTTC.